Below, 20 T cell receptor beta chains from the same sample are listed, as sequenced in a study of a mutant IDH1 vaccine in newly diagnosed glioma. Stated time point: week 11, during vaccination. The vaccine gave 300 ug of a 20-mer mutant IDH1 peptide subcutaneously per dose. Assay used: immunoSEQ multiplex PCR; TCRdb lists only in-frame clones, some missing. The table includes roughly 30,000 clones, around 78% detected once. Their target antigens are unknown. The sequencing used PBMCs, collected from a glioma patient whose treatment included an IDH1 peptide vaccine. The receptors originated from a man in his thirties or forties with glioma.

J is TRBJ2-2 and V is TRBV6-1; D call uncertain. Germline lookup yields CDR1 MNHNS and CDR2 SASEGT. Deletions cut 5 bases from V and 8 bases from J, with 18 bases between. The CDR3 spans 15 residues. The CDR3 sequence: CASSTYRLVGGELFF. The CDR3 DNA follows: TGTGCCAGCAGTACCTACCGCCTGGTAGGAGGGGAGCTGTTTTTT.

V gene TRBV19 combines with J gene TRBJ1-5; the D is unclear. The germline V and J ends were trimmed by 6 bases and 0 bases, with 12 bases remaining between them. CDR1 and CDR2 from the germline V gene are LNHDA and SQIVND (reference sequence). The CDR3 is 15 amino acids. The CDR3 DNA is TGTGCCAGTAGACCGACCGCGTATAGCAATCAGCCCCAGCATTTT. Translating gives CASRPTAYSNQPQHF.

The chain employs TRBV5-1 and TRBJ2-2; no clear D gene. Trimming removed 2 bases at V and 5 bases at J, with 7 bases between. The germline V gene encodes CDR1 SGHRS and CDR2 YFSETQ. There are 13 residues in the CDR3. Written as DNA, the CDR3 is TGCGCCAGCAGCTTTACATTTACCGGGGAGCTGTTTTTT. Translating gives CASSFTFTGELFF.

The chain uses TRBV6-5 and TRBJ2-2, with D perhaps matching TRBD1 (5 bases). The CDR3 covers 16 residues. Germline CDR1 is MNHEY and CDR2 is SVGAGI. V dropped 0 bases and J dropped 1 base, with 9 bases sitting between them. The CDR3 loop reads CASSYSRQLNTGELFF. DNA of the CDR3: TGTGCCAGCAGTTACTCGAGACAGCTGAACACCGGGGAGCTGTTTTTT.

This chain joins TRBV14 and TRBJ2-1; D unresolved. The V gene's germline CDR1 is SGHDN and CDR2 FVKESK. Trimming took off 1 base at V and 1 base at J, with 11 bases between the two ends. The length of the CDR3 is 16 residues. Here the CDR3 DNA reads TGTGCCAGCAGCCAAGTTATCCGTACATCCTACAATGAGCAGTTCTTC. Protein product: CASSQVIRTSYNEQFF.

The chain carries TRBV6-6 and TRBJ2-3; 7 positions agree with TRBD1. The length of the CDR3 is 14 residues. V shed 4 bases, J shed 2 bases, and the junction held 3 bases outside the gene matches. The germline CDR1 and CDR2 sequences are MNHNY and SVGAGI (reference sequence). This CDR3 is CASSSGQVTDTQYF. The CDR3 bases are TGTGCCAGCAGTTCCGGACAGGTCACAGATACGCAGTATTTT.

This chain uses TRBV9 with TRBJ1-4; maybe TRBD1 (5 bases). Germline CDR1 and CDR2: SGDLS and YYNGEE. Trimming pared 0 bases from V and 4 bases from J, leaving 7 bases between. CDR3 size: 14 residues. CDR3 region: CASSVGQFNEKLFF. In nucleotides, the CDR3 is TGTGCCAGCAGCGTAGGACAGTTTAATGAAAAACTGTTTTTT.

This chain joins TRBV29-1 and TRBJ1-1; D is ambiguous. Germline CDR1 is SQVTM and CDR2 is ANQGSEA. V lost 5 bases and J lost 6, with 19 bases in between. The CDR3 is 14 residues long. The CDR3 protein is CSVTLGPLFAEAFF. The CDR3 DNA reads TGCAGCGTTACTCTGGGTCCTTTGTTCGCTGAAGCTTTCTTT.

The V call is TRBV15, the J call TRBJ2-3; 10 nucleotides match TRBD2. The trim removed 3 bases at V and 0 bases at J, leaving 0 bases unmatched. The CDR3 totals 15 residues. Germline V lookup: CDR1 LNHNV, CDR2 YYDKDF (reference sequence). The CDR3 DNA sequence: TGTGCCACCAGCAGGACTAGCGGGAGCACAGATACGCAGTATTTT. Translating gives CATSRTSGSTDTQYF.

The chain is built from TRBV6-5 and TRBJ2-5; 9 bases are a match to TRBD1. Germline assignment: CDR1 MNHEY and CDR2 SVGAGI. The CDR3 has 14 amino acids. The ends lost 7 bases at V and 7 bases at J; junction bases unmatched: 10. The CDR3 here is CASNSGQGPMTQYF. The CDR3 nucleotides are TGTGCCAGCAACTCGGGACAGGGCCCTATGACCCAGTACTTC.

This clone was detected a few times. The chain couples TRBV11-2 to TRBJ1-5; D is unclear. This CDR3 comprises 16 residues. CDR1 SGHAT and CDR2 FQNNGV come from the germline V gene. V lost 2 bases and J lost 2, with 13 bases in between. As DNA, the CDR3 is TGTGCCAGCAGCTTAATACGAGGGATCGGCAATCAGCCCCAGCATTTT. This codes for CASSLIRGIGNQPQHF.

This rearrangement joins TRBV11-2 to TRBJ1-4, with 7 bases matching TRBD1. Germline CDR1 SGHAT, CDR2 FQNNGV. The CDR3 runs to 16 residues. The junction had 12 bases not matched to a gene; V was cut back by 4 bases and J by 7 bases. The CDR3 region is CASSSPGGLRGEKLFF. The CDR3 coding sequence is TGTGCCAGCAGCTCCCCAGGGGGTCTGAGGGGTGAAAAACTGTTTTTT.

The chain combines TRBV27 with TRBJ2-7; either TRBD1 or TRBD2 may supply D (6 bases each). Trimming pared 1 base from V and 2 bases from J, leaving 15 bases between. CDR3 size: 16 residues. Germline assignment: CDR1 MNHEY and CDR2 SMNVEV (reference sequence). The CDR3 bases are TGTGCCAGCAGTTTATATAGGGGGTCGGGGGCCTACGAGCAGTACTTC. Translated, it gives CASSLYRGSGAYEQYF.

This chain uses TRBV29-1 with TRBJ2-4, with D unresolved. Per germline, CDR1 SQVTM and CDR2 ANQGSEA. Trimming cost V 4 bases and J 0 bases, with 10 bases left between them. The CDR3 has 14 residues. In DNA form, the CDR3 reads TGCAGCGTTGTAGGCACACGAGCCAAAAACATTCAGTACTTC. It yields the protein CSVVGTRAKNIQYF. Drawing the rest from reference TRBV29-1 and TRBJ2-4, the complete variable domain is SAVISQKPSRDICQRGTSLTIQCQVDSQVTMMFWYRQQPGQSLTLIATANQGSEATYESGFVIDKFPISRPNLTFSTLTVSNMSPEDSSIYLCSVVGTRAKNIQYFGAGTRLSVL.

This clone was counted once. This CDR3 is also generated by other DNA sequences in the sample. CDR3 protein: CAWSLTGGNEKLFF. The CDR3 DNA reads as TGTGCCTGGAGTCTGACAGGGGGGAATGAAAAACTGTTTTTT. The gene calls are TRBV30 and TRBJ1-4; 9 nucleotides align to TRBD1. J lost 5 bases, V lost 2 bases, and 3 bases had no gene match. The germline CDR1 and CDR2 sequences are GTSNPN and SVGIG (reference sequence). The CDR3 totals 14 residues.

The gene calls are TRBV7-2 and TRBJ1-1; a weak D match, TRBD1 (6 bases). In germline, CDR1 is SGHTA, CDR2 FQGNSA. V lost 1 base and J lost 4, with 10 bases in between. This CDR3 has 14 amino acids. The CDR3 region is CASSLEARGTEAFF. For the CDR3, the DNA is TGTGCCAGCAGCTTAGAAGCCAGGGGCACTGAAGCTTTCTTT.

The rearrangement uses TRBV2 and TRBJ2-5; the match to TRBD1 covers 10 bases. Germline V gives CDR1 SNHLY, CDR2 FYNNEI. Losses at the gene ends were 1 base for V and 5 bases for J; bases not matched to a gene: 4. The CDR3 contains 15 residues. In nucleotides, the CDR3 is TGTGCCAGCAGTGAAGTTAGGACAGGGGGTGAGACCCAGTACTTC. Protein: CASSEVRTGGETQYF.

This chain connects TRBV10-2 to TRBJ1-1; D is ambiguous. The CDR3 covers 15 residues. Germline V CDR1 and CDR2: WSHSY, SAAADI. Trimming took off 2 bases at V and 0 bases at J, with 10 bases between the two ends. This CDR3 is CASSEERLVNTEAFF. CDR3 sequence (DNA): TGCGCCAGCAGTGAGGAGAGACTTGTGAACACTGAAGCTTTCTTT.

CDR3 protein: CASSLTSGSSDTQYF. CDR3 coding DNA: TGTGCCAGCAGCTTGACTAGCGGGAGTTCAGATACGCAGTATTTT. The J gene is TRBJ2-3, the V gene TRBV5-4, with 11 positions matching TRBD2. There are 15 residues in the CDR3. With V trimmed by 1 base and J by 4 bases, 2 bases remained unmatched. The V gene's germline CDR1 is SGHNT and CDR2 YYREEE (reference sequence).

CDR3 residues: CASPFGQGRRNQPQHF. The CDR3, as DNA: TGTGCCAGCCCTTTCGGACAGGGGCGGAGGAATCAGCCCCAGCATTTT. J is TRBJ1-5 and V is TRBV21-1; TRBD1 is taken as the D call from the table, unchecked against the DNA. TRBV21-1 is reported as a pseudogene. The CDR3 runs to 16 residues.